This passage covers 11 T cell receptor beta chains from one sample sequenced in a study of blood T cell repertoires in COVID-19. Clones were read by immunoSEQ multiplex PCR, and TCRdb kept only the in-frame ones, dropping some. Of a few hundred thousand clones listed, around 85% were seen once; the top ten hold 3.5% to 5.5%. Sequencing was carried out using PBMCs or T cells enriched from blood (not recorded which). The receptors were gathered from a woman aged 30 to 39 who had recovered from COVID-19.

The chain recombines TRBV30 with TRBJ1-2; tentative D call: TRBD1 (5 bases). Looked up from germline, CDR1 is GTSNPN and CDR2 is SVGIG (reference sequence). The CDR3 has 12 residues. V lost 1 base and J lost 5, with 8 bases in between. CDR3 sequence (DNA): TGTGCCTGGAGTGGAGGGACTTATGGCTACACCTTC. It is translated as CAWSGGTYGYTF.

This chain uses TRBV10-2 with TRBJ2-5; 12 bases map to TRBD2. The germline gives CDR1 WSHSY, CDR2 SAAADI. J was trimmed by 2 bases and V by 4 bases; bases with no gene match: 8. CDR3 length equals 17 residues. In DNA, the CDR3 is TGCGCCAGCAGTGGTCCTGGACTAGCGGGACTTCAAGAGACCCAGTACTTC. Its translation: CASSGPGLAGLQETQYF.

CDR3 loop: CASSLVRYNEQFF. CDR3 DNA sequence: TGCGCCAGCAGCTTGGTTCGGTACAATGAGCAGTTCTTC. The rearrangement links TRBV5-1 to TRBJ2-1; the D is unclear. V was pared by 0 bases and J by 4 bases, with 5 bases between. This CDR3 has 13 amino acids. Germline V gene sequence: CDR1 SGHRS, CDR2 YFSETQ.

The rearrangement joins TRBV7-6 to TRBJ2-5, with TRBD2 as a possible D gene (7 bases). The CDR3 extends over 16 amino acids. Trimming removed 1 base from V and 3 bases from J, with 15 bases in between. The germline gives CDR1 SGHVS, CDR2 FNYEAQ. The CDR3, as DNA: TGTGCCAGCAGCTTAGATTATGGAGGGGGGGAAGAGACCCAGTACTTC. It is translated as CASSLDYGGGEETQYF. Together with reference TRBV7-6 and TRBJ2-5, the CDR3 gives the full variable domain: GAGVSQSPRYKVTKRGQDVALRCDPISGHVSLYWYRQALGQGPEFLTYFNYEAQQDKSGLPNDRFSAERPEGSISTLTIQRTEQRDSAMYRCASSLDYGGGEETQYFGPGTRLLVL.

A single count supports this clone. This chain connects TRBV29-1 to TRBJ2-7, with 7 nucleotides matching TRBD1. Germline V gene lookup returns CDR1 SQVTM and CDR2 ANQGSEA. This CDR3 has 14 amino acids. Trimming cost V 6 bases and J 2 bases; bases outside gene matches: 10. The CDR3 region has the DNA TGCAGCGTCACTCGGGGACAGCCAGCCTACGAGCAGTACTTC. Encoded protein: CSVTRGQPAYEQYF.

The J gene is TRBJ2-7, the V gene TRBV3-1 (or the pseudogene TRBV3-2); no clear D gene. The CDR3 covers 16 residues. Germline CDR1 LGHDT, CDR2 YNNKEL (reference sequence). The ends were cut back, 0 bases at V and 2 bases at J, with 14 bases in the middle. The chain's CDR3 is CASSQDRTTPPYEQYF. In nucleotides, the CDR3 is TGTGCCAGCAGCCAAGATCGTACGACTCCCCCCTACGAGCAGTACTTC.

V and J are TRBV6-5 and TRBJ1-1; D remains ambiguous. V was clipped by 7 bases and J by 2 bases, with 11 bases between them. This CDR3 contains 13 residues. The V gene's germline CDR1 is MNHEY and CDR2 SVGAGI. The CDR3 sequence: CASIDSFNTEAFF. CDR3 coding DNA: TGTGCCAGCATCGACTCTTTTAACACTGAAGCTTTCTTT.

This rearrangement joins TRBV29-1 to TRBJ1-1, with D unclear. Germline V gene lookup returns CDR1 SQVTM and CDR2 ANQGSEA. The CDR3 length is 16 residues. V dropped 7 bases and J dropped 1 base, with 22 bases sitting between them. In DNA form, the CDR3 reads TGCAGCGGCCTGGCCCCAACACGCTCCTCGAACACTGAAGCTTTCTTT. This translates into CSGLAPTRSSNTEAFF.

The chain carries TRBV19 and TRBJ2-2; D might be TRBD2 (6 bases). Germline V gene data show CDR1 as LNHDA and CDR2 as SQIVND (reference sequence). V gave up 4 bases and J gave up 7 bases, with 7 bases separating them. This CDR3 region has 12 residues. The CDR3, as DNA: TGTGCCAGTAGTAGGGGGGACGGGGAGCTGTTTTTT. Its protein product is CASSRGDGELFF. Based on the CDR3 plus reference TRBV19 and TRBJ2-2, the full variable domain is DGGITQSPKYLFRKEGQNVTLSCEQNLNHDAMYWYRQDPGQGLRLIYYSQIVNDFQKGDIAEGYSVSREKKESFPLTVTSAQKNPTAFYLCASSRGDGELFFGEGSRLTVL.

This clone has only a few counts. The chain couples TRBV29-1 to TRBJ1-2; weak D call: TRBD1 (6 bases). This CDR3 has 14 amino acids. V lost 4 bases and J lost 7, with 19 bases in between. In germline, CDR1 is SQVTM, CDR2 ANQGSEA. The CDR3 region has the DNA TGCAGCGTTGTTGGGACAAGGCAAACGGGTGGCTACACCTTC. It is translated as CSVVGTRQTGGYTF.

V gene TRBV28 combines with J gene TRBJ1-1; D possibly corresponds to TRBD1 (6 bases). Deletions cut 4 bases from V and 1 base from J, with 13 bases between. Germline V gene data show CDR1 as MDHEN and CDR2 as SYDVKM. The CDR3 loop spans 15 amino acids. CDR3 sequence: CASSSGGARNTEAFF. Here the CDR3 DNA reads TGTGCCAGCAGTTCGGGGGGGGCGAGGAACACTGAAGCTTTCTTT.